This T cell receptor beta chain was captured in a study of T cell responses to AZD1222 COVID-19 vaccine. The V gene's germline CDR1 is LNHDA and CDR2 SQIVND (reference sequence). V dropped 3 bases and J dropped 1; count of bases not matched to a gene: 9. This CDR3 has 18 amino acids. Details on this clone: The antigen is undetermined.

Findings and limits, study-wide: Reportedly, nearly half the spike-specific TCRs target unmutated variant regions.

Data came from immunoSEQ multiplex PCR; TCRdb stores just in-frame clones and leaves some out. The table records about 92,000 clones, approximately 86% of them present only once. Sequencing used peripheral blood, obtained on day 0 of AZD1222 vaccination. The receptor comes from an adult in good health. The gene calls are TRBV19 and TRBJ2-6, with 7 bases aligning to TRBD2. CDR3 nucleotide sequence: TGTGCCAGTAGTATTTGGCGGGGGTCTAGTTCTGGGGCCAACGTCCTGACTTTC. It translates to CASSIWRGSSSGANVLTF.